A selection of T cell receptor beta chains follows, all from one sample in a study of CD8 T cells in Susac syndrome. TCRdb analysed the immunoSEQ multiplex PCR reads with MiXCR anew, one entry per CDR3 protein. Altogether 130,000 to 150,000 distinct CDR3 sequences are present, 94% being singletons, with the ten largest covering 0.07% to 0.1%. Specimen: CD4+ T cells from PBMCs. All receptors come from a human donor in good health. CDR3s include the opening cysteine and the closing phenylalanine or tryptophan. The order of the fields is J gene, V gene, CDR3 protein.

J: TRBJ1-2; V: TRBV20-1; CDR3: CSAGPGGAGDGYTF
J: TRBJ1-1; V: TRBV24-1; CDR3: CATSEQANTEAFF
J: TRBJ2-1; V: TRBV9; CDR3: CASSVGQGGNEQFF
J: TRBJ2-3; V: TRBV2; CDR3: CASGLAGGEDTQYF
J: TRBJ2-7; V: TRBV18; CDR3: CASSPVFGQVSYEQYF
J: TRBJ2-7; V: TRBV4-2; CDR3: CASSQESPASGASYEQYF
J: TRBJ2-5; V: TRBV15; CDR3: CATSTSGTGIRSLETQYF
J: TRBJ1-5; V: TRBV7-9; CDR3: CASSSGQGIRQPQHF
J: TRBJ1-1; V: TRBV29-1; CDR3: CSTQPTGVETEAFF
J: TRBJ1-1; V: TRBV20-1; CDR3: CSARHTTGTGFEAFF
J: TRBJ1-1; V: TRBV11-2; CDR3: CASSFRVSGGTEAFF
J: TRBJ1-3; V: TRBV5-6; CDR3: CASSLQGSSGNTIYF
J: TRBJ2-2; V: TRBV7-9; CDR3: CASSMKSGDTGELFF
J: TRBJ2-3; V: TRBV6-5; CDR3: CASKTVTGTQYF
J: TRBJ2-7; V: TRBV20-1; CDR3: CSATTRGAPYEQYF
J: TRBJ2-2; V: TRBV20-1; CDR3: CSARLLASSGELFF
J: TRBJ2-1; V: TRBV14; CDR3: CASSRTGGGEQFF
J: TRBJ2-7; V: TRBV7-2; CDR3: CASSILAGAYEQYF
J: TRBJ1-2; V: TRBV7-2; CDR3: CASSLDGYTF
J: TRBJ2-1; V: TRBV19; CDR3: CASSSPRGNVGNEQFF
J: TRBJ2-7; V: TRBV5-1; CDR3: CASSLEGQSNGEQYF
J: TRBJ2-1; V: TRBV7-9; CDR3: CASSFSTASSYNEQFF
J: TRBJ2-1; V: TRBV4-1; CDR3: CASSLRRVGDYSSYNEQFF
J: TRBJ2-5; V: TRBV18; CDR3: CASGGDQETQYF
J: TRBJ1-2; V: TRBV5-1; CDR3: CASSLNPPTGSYGYTF